Here is one T cell receptor (beta chain) with its context. Its antigen is undetermined. This record comes from a study of CXCR3-negative and CXCR3-positive naive CD8 T cells. Via 5' RACE with UMI labels, TRB cDNA libraries were prepared. TCRdb re-called the 5' RACE reads and shows each CDR3 protein once, DNA omitted. The sample totals approximately 100,000 distinct CDR3 sequences. CDR3 length equals 17 residues. The germline V gene has CDR1 SGHTA and CDR2 FQGTGA. The study's findings and limits: Cryopreserved PBMCs had partly decreased CXCR3 expression; fresh PBMCs were used in most assays. Memory cells differed in TRBV-TRBJ usage, but naive CXCR3-negative and CXCR3-positive cells had similar usage. TRB CDR3 hydrophobicity was greater in CXCR3-positive naive cells than in CXCR3-negative naive cells.

This clonotype was obtained from a human donor in good health. Some clones in this sample may be carry-over from other donors' samples. V and J are TRBV7-3 and TRBJ2-7; the TCRdb call, TRBD1, lacks DNA for checking. The specimen sequenced was naive CXCR3+ CD8+ T cells from blood. Specified subset: CD45RO-CCR7+CD27+CD95- naive CD8+ T cells expressing CXCR3 (TNR3+). The CDR3 sequence: CASSLESGTGTLREQYF.